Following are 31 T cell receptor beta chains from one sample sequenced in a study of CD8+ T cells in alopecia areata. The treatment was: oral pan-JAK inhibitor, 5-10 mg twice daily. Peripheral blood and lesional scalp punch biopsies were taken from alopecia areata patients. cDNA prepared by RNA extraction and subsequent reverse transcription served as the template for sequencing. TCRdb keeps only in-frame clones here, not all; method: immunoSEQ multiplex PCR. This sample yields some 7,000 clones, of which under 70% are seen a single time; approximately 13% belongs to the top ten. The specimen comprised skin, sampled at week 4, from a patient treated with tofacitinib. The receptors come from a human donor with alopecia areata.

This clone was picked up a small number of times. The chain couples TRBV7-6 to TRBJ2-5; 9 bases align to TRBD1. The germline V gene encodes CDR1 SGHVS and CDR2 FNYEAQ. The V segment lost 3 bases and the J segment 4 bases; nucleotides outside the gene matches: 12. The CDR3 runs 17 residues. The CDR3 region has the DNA TGTGCCAGCAGCTTCTACCCTCCGGGACAGGGTAGAGAGACCCAGTACTTC. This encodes CASSFYPPGQGRETQYF.

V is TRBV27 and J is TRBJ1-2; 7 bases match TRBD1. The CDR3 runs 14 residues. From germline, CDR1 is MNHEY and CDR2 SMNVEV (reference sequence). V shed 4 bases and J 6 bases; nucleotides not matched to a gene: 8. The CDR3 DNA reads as TGTGCCAGCAGTTCCAGGGGGGCCTTGGATGGCTACACCTTC. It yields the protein CASSSRGALDGYTF.

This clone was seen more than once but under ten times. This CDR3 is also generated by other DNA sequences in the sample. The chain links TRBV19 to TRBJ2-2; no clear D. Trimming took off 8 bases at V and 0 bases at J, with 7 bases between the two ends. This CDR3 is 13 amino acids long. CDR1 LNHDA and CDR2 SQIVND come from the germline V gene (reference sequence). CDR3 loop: CASGQANTGELFF. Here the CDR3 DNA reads TGTGCCAGTGGGCAGGCGAACACCGGGGAGCTGTTTTTT.

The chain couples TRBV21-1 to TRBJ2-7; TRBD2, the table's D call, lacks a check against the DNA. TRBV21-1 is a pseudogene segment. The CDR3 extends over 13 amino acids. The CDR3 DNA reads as TGTGCCGTTTCTAGCGGGAGGGCTCTCGAGCAGTACTTC. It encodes CAVSSGRALEQYF.

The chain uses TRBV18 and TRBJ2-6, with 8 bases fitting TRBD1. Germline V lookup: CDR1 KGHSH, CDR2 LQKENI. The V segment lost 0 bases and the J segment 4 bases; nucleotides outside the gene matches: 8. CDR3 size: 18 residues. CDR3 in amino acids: CASSPPGRRQGGANVLTF. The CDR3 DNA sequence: TGTGCCAGCTCACCACCGGGCAGAAGACAGGGGGGGGCCAACGTCCTGACTTTC.

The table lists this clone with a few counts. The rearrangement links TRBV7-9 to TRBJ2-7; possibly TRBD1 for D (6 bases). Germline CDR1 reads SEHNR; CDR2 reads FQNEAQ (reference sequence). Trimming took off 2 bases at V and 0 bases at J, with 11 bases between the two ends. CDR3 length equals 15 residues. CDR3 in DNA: TGTGCCAGCAGCTTAACAGGGTCCGACTCCTACGAGCAGTACTTC. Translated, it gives CASSLTGSDSYEQYF.

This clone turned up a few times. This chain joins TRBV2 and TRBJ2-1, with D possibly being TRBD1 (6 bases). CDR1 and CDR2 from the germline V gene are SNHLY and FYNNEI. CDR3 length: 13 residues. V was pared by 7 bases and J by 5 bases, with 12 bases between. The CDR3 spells CASKVRGNNEQFF. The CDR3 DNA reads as TGTGCCAGCAAAGTGAGGGGGAACAATGAGCAGTTCTTC.

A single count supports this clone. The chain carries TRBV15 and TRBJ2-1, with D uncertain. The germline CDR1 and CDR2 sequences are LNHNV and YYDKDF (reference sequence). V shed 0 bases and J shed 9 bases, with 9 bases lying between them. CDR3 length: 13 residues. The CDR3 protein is CATSREYPSEQFF. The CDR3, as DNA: TGTGCCACCAGCAGAGAATATCCGAGTGAGCAGTTCTTC.

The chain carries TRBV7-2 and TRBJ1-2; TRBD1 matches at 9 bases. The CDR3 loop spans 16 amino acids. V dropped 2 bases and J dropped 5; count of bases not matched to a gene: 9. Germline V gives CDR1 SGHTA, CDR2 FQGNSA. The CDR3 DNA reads TGTGCCAGCAGCTTAAACTACAGGGGGCGCGGTTATGGCTACACCTTC. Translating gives CASSLNYRGRGYGYTF.

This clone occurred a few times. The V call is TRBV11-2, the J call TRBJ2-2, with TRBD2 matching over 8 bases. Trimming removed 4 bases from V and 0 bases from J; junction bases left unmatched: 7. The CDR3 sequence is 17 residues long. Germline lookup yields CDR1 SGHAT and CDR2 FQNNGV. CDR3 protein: CASSYLAGFSNTGELFF. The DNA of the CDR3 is TGTGCCAGCAGCTACCTAGCGGGTTTTTCGAACACCGGGGAGCTGTTTTTT.

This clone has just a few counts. Here the CDR3 DNA reads TGTGCCAGCTCACAGGACATTACCTACGAGCAGTACTTC. This gives the protein CASSQDITYEQYF. The chain links TRBV18 to TRBJ2-7, with D possibly being TRBD1 (5 bases). Trimming stripped 4 bases from V and 2 bases from J, with 9 bases between. The CDR3 has 13 residues. From germline, CDR1 is KGHSH and CDR2 LQKENI.

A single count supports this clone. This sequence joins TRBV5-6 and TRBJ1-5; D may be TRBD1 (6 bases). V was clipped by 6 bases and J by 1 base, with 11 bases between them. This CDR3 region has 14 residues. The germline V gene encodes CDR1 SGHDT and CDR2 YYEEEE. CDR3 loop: CASNHRVSNQPQHF. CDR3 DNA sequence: TGTGCCAGCAACCACAGGGTGAGCAATCAGCCCCAGCATTTT.

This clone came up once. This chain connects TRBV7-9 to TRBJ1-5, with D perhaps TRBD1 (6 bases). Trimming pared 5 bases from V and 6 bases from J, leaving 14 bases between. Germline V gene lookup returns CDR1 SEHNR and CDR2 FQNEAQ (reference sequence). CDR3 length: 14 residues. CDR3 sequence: CASSTDSEIQPQHF. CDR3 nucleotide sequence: TGTGCCAGCAGCACGGACAGCGAAATTCAGCCCCAGCATTTT.

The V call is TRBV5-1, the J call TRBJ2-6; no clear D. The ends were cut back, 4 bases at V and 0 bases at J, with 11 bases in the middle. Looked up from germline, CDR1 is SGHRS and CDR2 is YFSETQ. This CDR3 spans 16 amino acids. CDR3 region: CASSPIQASGANVLTF. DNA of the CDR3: TGCGCCAGCAGCCCTATTCAAGCCTCTGGGGCCAACGTCCTGACTTTC.

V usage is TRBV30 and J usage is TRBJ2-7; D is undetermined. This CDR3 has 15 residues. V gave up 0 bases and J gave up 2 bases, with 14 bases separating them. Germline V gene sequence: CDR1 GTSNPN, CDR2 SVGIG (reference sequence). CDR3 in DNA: TGTGCCTGGAGTGTACTTGATTCTCCAACCTACGAGCAGTACTTC. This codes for CAWSVLDSPTYEQYF.

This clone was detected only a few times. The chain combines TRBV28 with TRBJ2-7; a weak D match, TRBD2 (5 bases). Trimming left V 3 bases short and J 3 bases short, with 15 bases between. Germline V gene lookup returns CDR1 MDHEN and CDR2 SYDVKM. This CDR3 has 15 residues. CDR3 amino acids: CASSFADSRRYEQYF. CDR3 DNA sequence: TGTGCCAGCAGTTTTGCGGACTCCCGACGCTACGAGCAGTACTTC.

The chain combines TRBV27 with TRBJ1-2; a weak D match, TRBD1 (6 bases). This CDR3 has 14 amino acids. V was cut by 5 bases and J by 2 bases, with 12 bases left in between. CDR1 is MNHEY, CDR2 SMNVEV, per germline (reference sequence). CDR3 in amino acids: CASSNGQRNYGYTF. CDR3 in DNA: TGTGCCAGCAGTAATGGACAGCGGAACTATGGCTACACCTTC.

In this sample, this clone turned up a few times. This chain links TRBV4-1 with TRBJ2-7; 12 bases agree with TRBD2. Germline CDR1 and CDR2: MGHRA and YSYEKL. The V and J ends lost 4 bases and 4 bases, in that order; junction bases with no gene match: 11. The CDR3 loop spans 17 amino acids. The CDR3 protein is CASSRVDMGLAGYEQYF. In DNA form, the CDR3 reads TGCGCCAGCAGCCGTGTTGATATGGGACTAGCGGGTTACGAGCAGTACTTC.

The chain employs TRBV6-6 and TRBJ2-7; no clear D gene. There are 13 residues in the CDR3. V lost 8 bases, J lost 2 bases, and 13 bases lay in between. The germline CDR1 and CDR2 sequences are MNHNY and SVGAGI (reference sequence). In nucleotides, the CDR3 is TGTGCCAGCTACAATAGGGAAACCTACGAGCAGTACTTC. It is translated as CASYNRETYEQYF.

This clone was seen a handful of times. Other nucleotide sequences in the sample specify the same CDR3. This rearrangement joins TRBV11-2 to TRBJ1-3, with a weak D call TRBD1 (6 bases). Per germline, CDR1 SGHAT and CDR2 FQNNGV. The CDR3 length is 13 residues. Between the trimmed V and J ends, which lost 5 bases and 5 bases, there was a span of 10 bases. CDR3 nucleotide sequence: TGTGCCAGCAGCCCTACAGGGAGAAACACCATATATTTT. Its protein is CASSPTGRNTIYF.

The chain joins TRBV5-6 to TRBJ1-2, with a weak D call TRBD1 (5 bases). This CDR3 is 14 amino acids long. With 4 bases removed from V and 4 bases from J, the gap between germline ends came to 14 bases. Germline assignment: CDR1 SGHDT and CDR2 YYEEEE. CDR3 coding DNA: TGTGCCAGCAGCAGTACAGGAGGGGCCTATGGCTACACCTTC. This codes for CASSSTGGAYGYTF.

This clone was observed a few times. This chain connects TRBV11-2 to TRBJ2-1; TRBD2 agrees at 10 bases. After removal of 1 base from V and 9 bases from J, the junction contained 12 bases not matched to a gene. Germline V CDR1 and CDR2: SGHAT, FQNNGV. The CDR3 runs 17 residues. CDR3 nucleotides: TGTGCCAGCAGCTTAGTTCTTCCGGGACTAGCGAGTGGTGAGCAGTTCTTC. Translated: CASSLVLPGLASGEQFF. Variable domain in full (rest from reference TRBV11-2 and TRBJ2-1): EAGVAQSPRYKIIEKRQSVAFWCNPISGHATLYWYQQILGQGPKLLIQFQNNGVVDDSQLPKDRFSAERLKGVDSTLKIQPAKLEDSAVYLCASSLVLPGLASGEQFFGPGTRLTVL.

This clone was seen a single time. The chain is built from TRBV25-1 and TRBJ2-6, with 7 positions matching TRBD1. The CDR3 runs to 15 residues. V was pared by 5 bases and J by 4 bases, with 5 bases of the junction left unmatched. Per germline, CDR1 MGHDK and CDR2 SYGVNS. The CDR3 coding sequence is TGTGCCAGCAGTCCGACAGGGTTGGGGGCCAACGTCCTGACTTTC. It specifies CASSPTGLGANVLTF.

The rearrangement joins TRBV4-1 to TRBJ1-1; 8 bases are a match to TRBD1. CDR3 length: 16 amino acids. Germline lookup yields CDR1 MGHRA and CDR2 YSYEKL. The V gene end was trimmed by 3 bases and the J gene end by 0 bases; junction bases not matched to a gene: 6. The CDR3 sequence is CASSQVRTGMNTEAFF. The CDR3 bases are TGCGCCAGCAGCCAGGTCCGGACAGGGATGAACACTGAAGCTTTCTTT.

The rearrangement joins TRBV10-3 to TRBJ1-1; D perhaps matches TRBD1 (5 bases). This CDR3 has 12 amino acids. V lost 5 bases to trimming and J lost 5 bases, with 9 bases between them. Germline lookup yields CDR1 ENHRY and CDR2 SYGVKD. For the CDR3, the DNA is TGTGCCATCAGTAAGACAGAAACTGAAGCTTTCTTT. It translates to CAISKTETEAFF.

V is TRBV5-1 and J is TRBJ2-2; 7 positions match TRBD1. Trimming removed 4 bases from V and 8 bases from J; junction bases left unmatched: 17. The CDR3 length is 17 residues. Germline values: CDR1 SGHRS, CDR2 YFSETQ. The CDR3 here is CASSVFNRGTVAGELFF. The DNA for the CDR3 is TGCGCCAGCAGCGTCTTCAACCGAGGGACAGTGGCTGGGGAGCTGTTTTTT.

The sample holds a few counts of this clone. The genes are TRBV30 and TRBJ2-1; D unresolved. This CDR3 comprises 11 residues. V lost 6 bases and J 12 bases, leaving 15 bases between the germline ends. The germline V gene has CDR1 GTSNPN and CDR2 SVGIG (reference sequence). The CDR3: CACGSELGQFF. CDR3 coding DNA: TGTGCCTGTGGGTCCGAGCTCGGGCAGTTCTTC.

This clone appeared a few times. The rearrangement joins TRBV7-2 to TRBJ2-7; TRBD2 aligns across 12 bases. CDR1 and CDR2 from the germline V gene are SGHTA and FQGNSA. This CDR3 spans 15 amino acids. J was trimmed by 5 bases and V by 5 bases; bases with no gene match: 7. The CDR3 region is CASSPTSGSRNEQYF. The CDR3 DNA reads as TGTGCCAGCAGCCCGACTAGCGGGAGTCGCAACGAGCAGTACTTC.

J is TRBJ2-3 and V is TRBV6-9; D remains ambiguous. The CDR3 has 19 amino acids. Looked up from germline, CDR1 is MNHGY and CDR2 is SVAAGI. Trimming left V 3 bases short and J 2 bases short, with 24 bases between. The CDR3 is CASSYPRDPGDPNTDTQYF. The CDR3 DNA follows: TGTGCCAGCAGTTACCCCCGCGATCCTGGGGATCCGAACACAGATACGCAGTATTTT.

In DNA, the CDR3 is TGTGCCAGCTCACCAAGAGAGGGGGGGGTATACAATGAGCAGTTCTTC. Its protein is CASSPREGGVYNEQFF. The chain couples TRBV18 to TRBJ2-1; tentative D call: TRBD2 (7 bases). This CDR3 is built from 16 residues. Trimming removed 2 bases from V and 4 bases from J, with 15 bases in between. Germline CDR1 KGHSH, CDR2 LQKENI.

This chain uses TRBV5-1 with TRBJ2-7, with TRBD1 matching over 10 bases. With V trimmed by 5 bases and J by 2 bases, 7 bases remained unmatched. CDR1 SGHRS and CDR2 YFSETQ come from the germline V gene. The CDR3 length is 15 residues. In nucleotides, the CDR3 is TGCGCCAGCAGTTGGGGGACAGGGGACCCCTACGAGCAGTACTTC. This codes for CASSWGTGDPYEQYF.